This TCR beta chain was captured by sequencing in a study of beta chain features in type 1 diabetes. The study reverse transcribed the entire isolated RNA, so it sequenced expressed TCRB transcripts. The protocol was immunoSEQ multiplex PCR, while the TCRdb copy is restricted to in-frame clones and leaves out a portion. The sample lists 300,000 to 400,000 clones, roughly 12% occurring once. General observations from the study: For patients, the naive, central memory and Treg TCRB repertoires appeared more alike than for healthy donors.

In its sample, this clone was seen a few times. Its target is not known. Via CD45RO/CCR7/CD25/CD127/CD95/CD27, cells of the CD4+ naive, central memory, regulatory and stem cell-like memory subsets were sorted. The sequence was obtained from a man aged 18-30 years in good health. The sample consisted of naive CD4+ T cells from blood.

CDR3 amino acids: CASRRGQGAYEQYF. CDR3 bases: TGTGCCAGCAGGAGGGGACAGGGGGCCTACGAGCAGTACTTC. This chain links TRBV6-5 with TRBJ2-7; 11 bases match TRBD1. This CDR3 contains 14 residues. Germline CDR1 is MNHEY and CDR2 is SVGAGI. The V gene end was trimmed by 6 bases and the J gene end by 2 bases; junction bases not matched to a gene: 3.